The 8 T cell receptor beta chains below all came from one sample that was sequenced in a study of shared clonotypes between healthy human individuals. Terminally differentiated effector memory CD45RA+ cells were left out of the naive CD8 fraction, which was CD45RO-negative and positively selected for CCR7. Only in-frame clones appear in the TCRdb table, and some are missing; sequencing was by immunoSEQ multiplex PCR. This sample has some 600,000 clones, with 95% to 96% found just once. Sequencing was performed on naive CD8+ T cells sorted from blood. The receptors were sampled from a woman aged 25 to 39 in good health.

DNA of the CDR3: TGCGCCAGCAGCCAAGGATTTGAGCGGACCTCCTACGAGCAGTACTTC. It yields the protein CASSQGFERTSYEQYF. V and J are TRBV4-1 and TRBJ2-7, with TRBD2 as a possible D gene (5 bases). Germline CDR1 MGHRA, CDR2 YSYEKL. The CDR3 has 16 residues. The V end lost 1 base, the J end lost 0 bases, and 13 bases lay between the germline ends.

This sequence joins TRBV11-2 and TRBJ2-1; tentative D call: TRBD2 (5 bases). CDR1 and CDR2 from the germline V gene are SGHAT and FQNNGV. Trimming took off 5 bases at V and 7 bases at J, with 15 bases between the two ends. The CDR3 loop spans 14 amino acids. The CDR3, as DNA: TGTGCCAGCAGCCCCGGACTTTCGGGTAATGAGCAGTTCTTC. As protein: CASSPGLSGNEQFF.

The chain is built from TRBV11-2 and TRBJ1-5; no firm D call. Trimming stripped 1 base from V and 2 bases from J, with 6 bases between. In germline, CDR1 is SGHAT, CDR2 FQNNGV. This CDR3 region has 14 residues. This chain's CDR3 is CASSLGRGNQPQHF. CDR3 coding DNA: TGTGCCAGCAGCTTAGGGCGGGGCAATCAGCCCCAGCATTTT.

The chain uses TRBV28 and TRBJ2-5; D gene unclear. The end of the DNA aligns better with TRBJ2-7, so the J call may be wrong. Germline V CDR1 and CDR2: MDHEN, SYDVKM. The CDR3 covers 14 residues. CDR3 DNA: TGTGCCAGCAGCGAGAAGGTAGGATTCTACGAGCAGTACTTC. Its translation is CASSEKVGFYEQYF.

In the case of this clone: This could be a read error, since a much larger clone is one nucleotide away. Other DNA sequences of this sample code for an identical CDR3. The rearrangement uses TRBV9 and TRBJ2-3; TRBD1 or TRBD2 may be the D gene (5 bases each). Germline V gene lookup returns CDR1 SGDLS and CDR2 YYNGEE. V shed 0 bases and J shed 4 bases, with 9 bases lying between them. The CDR3 is 14 residues long. The CDR3 here is CASSVGGGSDTQYF. CDR3 DNA: TGTGCCAGCAGCGTAGGGGGCGGGTCAGATACGCAGTATTTT.

Here the CDR3 reads CASSQAGTGHQPQHF. CDR3 coding DNA: TGTGCCAGCAGCCAGGCCGGGACAGGGCATCAGCCCCAGCATTTT. The V and J genes are TRBV27 and TRBJ1-5; 9 nucleotides line up with TRBD1. The CDR3 has 15 amino acids. Germline loops: CDR1 MNHEY, CDR2 SMNVEV (reference sequence). The V segment lost 6 bases and the J segment 5 bases; nucleotides outside the gene matches: 8.

The chain couples TRBV7-8 to TRBJ2-5; 7 bases map to TRBD1. The J segment lost 3 bases and the V segment lost 4 bases, leaving 8 bases of the junction unmatched. This CDR3 comprises 15 residues. CDR1 and CDR2 from the germline V gene are SGHVS and FQNEAQ. Here the CDR3 reads CASSSIKGQKETQYF. The CDR3 region has the DNA TGTGCCAGCAGCTCAATTAAGGGACAGAAAGAGACCCAGTACTTC.

The rearrangement joins TRBV4-2 to TRBJ1-5, with TRBD1 identical over 7 bases. V shed 0 bases, J shed 0 bases, and the junction held 5 bases outside the gene matches. Germline CDR1 and CDR2: LGHNA and YNFKEQ. There are 17 residues in the CDR3. CDR3 in amino acids: CASSQDPGGYSNQPQHF. The DNA of the CDR3 is TGTGCCAGCAGCCAAGATCCAGGGGGATATAGCAATCAGCCCCAGCATTTT.